This TCR beta chain was identified during a study of T cells after posttransplantation cyclophosphamide. Whole-study findings and limits: Tissue-infiltrating T cells from skin or gut overlapped little with blood T cells.

Sequencing used immunoSEQ multiplex PCR; TCRdb keeps in-frame clones, though not all of them. This sample comprises 35,000 to 40,000 clones, none seen once only. This CDR3 has 13 amino acids. Between the trimmed V and J ends, which lost 4 bases and 8 bases, there was a span of 12 bases. The germline V gene has CDR1 SGHNT and CDR2 YENEEA. This clone was recorded many times. The target antigen is unknown. The related graft donor's blood sample was taken on the day of bone marrow donation. V gene TRBV11-3 combines with J gene TRBJ2-1; TRBD1 is a possible D gene (5 bases). Sequenced sample: PBMCs. The TCR comes from a man younger than 45 in good health and a related stem cell transplant donor. The CDR3 loop reads CASSSPSRDEQFF. CDR3 nucleotides: TGTGCCAGCAGCTCCCCAAGCAGGGATGAGCAGTTCTTC.